Each of the 14 T cell receptor beta chains below was sequenced from the same sample in a study of T cell responses to AZD1222 COVID-19 vaccine. Profiled with immunoSEQ multiplex PCR; TCRdb holds only in-frame clones, not every one. The sample lists over 150,000 clones; 87% were seen once. Sample: peripheral blood, taken 28 days after the second AZD1222 dose. Receptor source: an adult who received the AZD1222 COVID-19 vaccine.

The chain combines TRBV6-4 with TRBJ2-3, with 10 bases that match TRBD1. CDR1 and CDR2 from the germline V gene are MRHNA and SNTAGT. The V segment lost 2 bases and the J segment 4 bases; nucleotides outside the gene matches: 0. The CDR3 length is 14 residues. CDR3 DNA: TGTGCCAGCAGTGACGGACAGGGGGCAGATACGCAGTATTTT. It codes for CASSDGQGADTQYF.

This chain joins TRBV19 and TRBJ1-5; D perhaps matches TRBD1 (6 bases). Trimming took off 4 bases at V and 1 base at J, with 14 bases between the two ends. The CDR3 contains 16 residues. Germline V gives CDR1 LNHDA, CDR2 SQIVND (reference sequence). The CDR3 sequence: CASSNLGASSNQPQHF. The DNA of the CDR3 is TGTGCCAGTAGTAATCTGGGGGCTTCAAGCAATCAGCCCCAGCATTTT.

V is TRBV11-2 and J is TRBJ2-7, with 7 positions matching TRBD1. The V and J ends lost 4 bases and 0 bases, in that order; junction bases with no gene match: 9. The CDR3 is made up of 16 amino acids. Germline V gives CDR1 SGHAT, CDR2 FQNNGV. As DNA, the CDR3 is TGTGCCAGCAGCTCTTTTGCGGACAGGTTCTCCTACGAGCAGTACTTC. It specifies CASSSFADRFSYEQYF.

This clone was seen a single time. The chain has TRBV10-3 and TRBJ2-5; TRBD2 agrees at 11 bases. The germline V gene has CDR1 ENHRY and CDR2 SYGVKD. The CDR3 is 15 amino acids. The V and J ends lost 6 bases and 3 bases, in that order; junction bases with no gene match: 6. The CDR3 nucleotides read TGTGCCATCAGCAGACTAGCGGGGTTGGAAGAGACCCAGTACTTC. This gives the protein CAISRLAGLEETQYF.

V gene TRBV5-6 combines with J gene TRBJ2-1; 9 nucleotides line up with TRBD2. This CDR3 is 16 amino acids long. Germline CDR1 and CDR2: SGHDT and YYEEEE. The V segment lost 0 bases and the J segment 9 bases; nucleotides outside the gene matches: 10. The CDR3 DNA follows: TGTGCCAGCAGCTTGGATGGGCGGTTGACTAGCGGTGAGCAGTTCTTC. Its protein product is CASSLDGRLTSGEQFF.

With regard to this clone: The junction departs from the called germline gene at one end, perhaps through a read error. The rearrangement uses TRBV6-4 and TRBJ2-3; 12 nucleotides align to TRBD2. Germline CDR1 MRHNA, CDR2 SNTAGT. The CDR3 extends over 17 amino acids. The CDR3, as DNA: TGTGCCAGCAGTCACTCCGCTAGCGGGGGGGCCACAGATACGCAGTATTTT. Translated: CASSHSASGGATDTQYF.

This chain uses TRBV7-8 with TRBJ2-7; no clear D gene. Trimming removed 8 bases from V and 4 bases from J, with 6 bases in between. CDR1 and CDR2 from the germline V gene are SGHVS and FQNEAQ. This CDR3 is built from 10 residues. This chain's CDR3 is CASGIYEQYF. The CDR3 DNA reads as TGTGCCAGCGGTATATACGAGCAGTACTTC.

The gene calls are TRBV2 and TRBJ2-5; D might be TRBD2 (7 bases). Germline V CDR1 and CDR2: SNHLY, FYNNEI. This CDR3 comprises 14 residues. The V gene lost 3 bases and the J gene lost 4 bases, with 12 bases spanning the gap. CDR3 sequence reads: CASSEGRGAETQYF. The CDR3 DNA reads TGTGCCAGCAGTGAGGGGAGGGGGGCAGAGACCCAGTACTTC. Using reference TRBV2 and TRBJ2-5 for the parts outside the CDR3, the full variable domain is EPEVTQTPSHQVTQMGQEVILRCVPISNHLYFYWYRQILGQKVEFLVSFYNNEISEKSEIFDDQFSVERPDGSNFTLKIRSTKLEDSAMYFCASSEGRGAETQYFGPGTRLLVL.

V gene TRBV7-2 combines with J gene TRBJ2-7; D is perhaps TRBD1 (5 bases). From germline, CDR1 is SGHTA and CDR2 FQGNSA. This CDR3 is 14 amino acids long. V gave up 1 base and J gave up 2 bases, with 9 bases separating them. The CDR3, as DNA: TGTGCCAGCAGCTTAGTAGGGGAAGCCTACGAGCAGTACTTC. It is translated as CASSLVGEAYEQYF.

The CDR3 region has the DNA TGTGCCAGCAGCGCTTACCTTTATGGCTACACCTTC. It is translated as CASSAYLYGYTF. The rearrangement links TRBV5-6 to TRBJ1-2; D gene unclear. V lost 4 bases to trimming and J lost 5 bases, with 9 bases between them. Germline loops: CDR1 SGHDT, CDR2 YYEEEE. The length of the CDR3 is 12 residues.

The rearrangement links TRBV3-1 (or the pseudogene TRBV3-2) to TRBJ2-1; TRBD2 agrees at 8 bases. This CDR3 has 14 residues. The V gene end was trimmed by 7 bases and the J gene end by 4 bases; junction bases not matched to a gene: 6. The V gene's germline CDR1 is LGHDT and CDR2 YNNKEL (reference sequence). In DNA, the CDR3 is TGTGCCAGCAACTACGGGGGGGCTTACAATGAGCAGTTCTTC. Translated: CASNYGGAYNEQFF.

The CDR3 nucleotides are TGTGCCAGCAGAAACTATGGCAGGGGTGGTGAAAAACTGTTTTTT. It is translated as CASRNYGRGGEKLFF. This chain links TRBV3-1 (or the pseudogene TRBV3-2) with TRBJ1-4; D perhaps matches TRBD1 (6 bases). Trimming stripped 6 bases from V and 7 bases from J, with 18 bases between. Germline V gene data show CDR1 as LGHDT and CDR2 as YNNKEL (reference sequence). The CDR3 consists of 15 residues.

The V and J genes are TRBV6-5 and TRBJ2-7; D gene unclear. The V end lost 5 bases, the J end lost 4 bases, and 12 bases lay between the germline ends. CDR1 and CDR2 from the germline V gene are MNHEY and SVGAGI. The CDR3 consists of 13 residues. The CDR3 DNA follows: TGTGCCAGCAGTCTACACAGCATTTACGAGCAGTACTTC. This sequence encodes CASSLHSIYEQYF.

CDR3 in amino acids: CASSSGTSGVYEQYF. CDR3 bases: TGTGCCAGCAGCTCCGGGACTAGCGGGGTTTACGAGCAGTACTTC. The V call is TRBV7-6, the J call TRBJ2-7; 13 nucleotides match TRBD2. This CDR3 comprises 15 residues. J gave up 4 bases and V 4 bases, and 4 bases lay outside the gene matches. The germline V gene encodes CDR1 SGHVS and CDR2 FNYEAQ.